Below are 7 T cell receptor beta chains sequenced from a single sample in a study of blood T cell repertoires in COVID-19. The data were produced by immunoSEQ multiplex PCR, yet TCRdb's version contains in-frame clones alone and is incomplete. Among 200,000 to 300,000 clones listed, 80% to 85% were seen once. Sequenced sample: peripheral blood. All receptors come from a woman aged 55-70 years with active or convalescent COVID-19.

This chain joins TRBV18 and TRBJ1-5, with D possibly being TRBD1 (5 bases). Germline V CDR1 and CDR2: KGHSH, LQKENI. Trimming cost V 3 bases and J 2 bases, with 8 bases left between them. There are 14 residues in the CDR3. For the CDR3, the DNA is TGTGCCAGCTCACCGCCAGGGCGCAATCAGCCCCAGCATTTT. Translation gives CASSPPGRNQPQHF.

This clone appeared once. V and J are TRBV30 and TRBJ1-3, with a weak D call TRBD1 (5 bases). Germline values: CDR1 GTSNPN, CDR2 SVGIG (reference sequence). V dropped 4 bases and J dropped 2 bases, with 12 bases sitting between them. This CDR3 has 14 residues. CDR3 nucleotide sequence: TGTGCCTGGATTAGGGGCACCGCTGGAAACACCATATATTTT. Protein: CAWIRGTAGNTIYF.

This clone showed up just once. The chain employs TRBV5-1 and TRBJ1-4, with 9 bases aligning to TRBD1. J was trimmed by 5 bases and V by 5 bases; bases with no gene match: 4. The CDR3 length is 14 residues. The germline V gene encodes CDR1 SGHRS and CDR2 YFSETQ. Here the CDR3 reads CASRSGTGNEKLFF. The CDR3 DNA reads as TGCGCCAGCAGGTCGGGGACAGGGAATGAAAAACTGTTTTTT.

The chain has TRBV5-4 and TRBJ2-1, with TRBD2 identical over 9 bases. The germline CDR1 and CDR2 sequences are SGHNT and YYREEE (reference sequence). The V segment lost 5 bases and the J segment 6 bases; nucleotides outside the gene matches: 9. This CDR3 contains 15 residues. CDR3 sequence (DNA): TGTGCCAGCAGTGAACCCGGGACTAGCCGCAATGAGCAGTTCTTC. It codes for CASSEPGTSRNEQFF.

In DNA, the CDR3 is TGTGCCACCAATCCGGGACTAGCTCGGAGGGGGGAGCTGTTTTTT. Its translation is CATNPGLARRGELFF. V usage is TRBV15 and J usage is TRBJ2-2; 9 bases match TRBD2. Germline V gene lookup returns CDR1 LNHNV and CDR2 YYDKDF (reference sequence). This CDR3 has 15 residues. After removal of 7 bases from V and 8 bases from J, the junction contained 11 bases not matched to a gene.

This clone has just a few counts. This sequence joins TRBV10-3 and TRBJ1-1, with D unresolved. V was cut by 2 bases and J by 0 bases, with 4 bases left in between. The CDR3 loop spans 13 amino acids. Germline values: CDR1 ENHRY, CDR2 SYGVKD. This CDR3 reads CAISEIMNTEAFF. The CDR3 nucleotides are TGTGCCATCAGTGAGATAATGAACACTGAAGCTTTCTTT.

The chain carries TRBV5-1 and TRBJ1-1; D not certain. CDR3 length: 14 residues. The germline V and J ends were trimmed by 4 bases and 4 bases, with 14 bases remaining between them. The germline V gene encodes CDR1 SGHRS and CDR2 YFSETQ. The CDR3 is CASSPLSAGTEAFF. The CDR3 DNA reads as TGCGCCAGCAGCCCTTTATCAGCGGGCACTGAAGCTTTCTTT.